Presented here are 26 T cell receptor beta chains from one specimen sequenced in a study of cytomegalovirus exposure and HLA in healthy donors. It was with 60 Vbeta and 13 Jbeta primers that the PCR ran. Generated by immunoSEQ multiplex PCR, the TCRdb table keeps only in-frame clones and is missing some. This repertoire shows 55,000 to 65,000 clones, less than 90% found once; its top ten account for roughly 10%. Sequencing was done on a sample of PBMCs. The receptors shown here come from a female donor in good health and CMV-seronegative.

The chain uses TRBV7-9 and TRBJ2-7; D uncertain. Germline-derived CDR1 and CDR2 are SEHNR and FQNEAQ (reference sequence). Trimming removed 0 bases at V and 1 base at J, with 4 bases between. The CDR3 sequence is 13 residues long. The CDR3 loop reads CASSLAQSYEQYF. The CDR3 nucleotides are TGTGCCAGCAGCTTAGCACAGTCCTACGAGCAGTACTTC.

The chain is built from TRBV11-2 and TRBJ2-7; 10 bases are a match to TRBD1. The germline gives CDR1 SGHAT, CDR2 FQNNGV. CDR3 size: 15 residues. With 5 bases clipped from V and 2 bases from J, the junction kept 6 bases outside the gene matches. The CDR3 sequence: CASSPAGQGTYEQYF. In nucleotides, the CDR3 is TGTGCCAGCAGCCCGGCGGGACAGGGGACCTACGAGCAGTACTTC.

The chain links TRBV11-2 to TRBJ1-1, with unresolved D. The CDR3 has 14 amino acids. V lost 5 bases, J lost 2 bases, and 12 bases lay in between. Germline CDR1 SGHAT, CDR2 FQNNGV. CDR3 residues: CASSLTNSNTEAFF. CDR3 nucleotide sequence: TGTGCCAGCAGCCTAACGAACTCTAACACTGAAGCTTTCTTT.

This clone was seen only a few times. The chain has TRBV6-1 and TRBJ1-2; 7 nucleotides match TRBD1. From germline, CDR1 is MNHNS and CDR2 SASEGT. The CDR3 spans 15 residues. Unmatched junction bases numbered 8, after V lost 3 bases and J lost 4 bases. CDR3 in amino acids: CASSDTPGQFYGYTF. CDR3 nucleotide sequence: TGTGCCAGCAGTGATACCCCGGGACAGTTCTATGGCTACACCTTC.

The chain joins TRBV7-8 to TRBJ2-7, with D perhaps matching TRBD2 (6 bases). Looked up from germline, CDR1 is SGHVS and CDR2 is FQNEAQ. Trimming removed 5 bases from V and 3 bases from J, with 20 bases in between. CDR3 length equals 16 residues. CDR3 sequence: CASSLDGGTVIYEQYF. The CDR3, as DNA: TGTGCCAGCAGCCTCGACGGCGGGACTGTGATCTACGAGCAGTACTTC. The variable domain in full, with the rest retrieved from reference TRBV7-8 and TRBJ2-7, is GAGVSQSPRYKVAKRGQDVALRCDPISGHVSLFWYQQALGQGPEFLTYFQNEAQLDKSGLPSDRFFAERPEGSVSTLKIQRTQQEDSAVYLCASSLDGGTVIYEQYFGPGTRLTVT.

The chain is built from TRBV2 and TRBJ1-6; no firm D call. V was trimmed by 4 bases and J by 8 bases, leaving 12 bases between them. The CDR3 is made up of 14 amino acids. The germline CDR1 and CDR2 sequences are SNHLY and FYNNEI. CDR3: CASSAEGGHSPLHF. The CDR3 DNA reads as TGTGCCAGCAGTGCAGAGGGCGGCCATTCACCCCTCCACTTT.

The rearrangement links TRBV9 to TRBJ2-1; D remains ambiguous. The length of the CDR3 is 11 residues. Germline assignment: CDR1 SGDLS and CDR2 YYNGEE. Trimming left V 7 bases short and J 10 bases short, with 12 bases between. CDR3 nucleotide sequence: TGTGCCAGCGCAAAGAGTGTCGAGCAGTTCTTC. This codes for CASAKSVEQFF.

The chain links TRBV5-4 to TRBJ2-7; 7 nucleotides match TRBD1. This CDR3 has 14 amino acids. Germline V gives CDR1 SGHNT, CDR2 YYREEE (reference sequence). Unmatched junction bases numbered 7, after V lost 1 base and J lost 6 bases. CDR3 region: CASSLNRGTFEQYF. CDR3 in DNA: TGTGCCAGCAGCTTGAACAGGGGAACTTTCGAGCAGTACTTC.

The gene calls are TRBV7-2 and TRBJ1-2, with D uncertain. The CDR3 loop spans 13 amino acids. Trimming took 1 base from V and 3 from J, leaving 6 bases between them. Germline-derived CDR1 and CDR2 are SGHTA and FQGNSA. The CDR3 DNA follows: TGTGCCAGCAGCTTAGTGCCAGACTATGGCTACACCTTC. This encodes CASSLVPDYGYTF.

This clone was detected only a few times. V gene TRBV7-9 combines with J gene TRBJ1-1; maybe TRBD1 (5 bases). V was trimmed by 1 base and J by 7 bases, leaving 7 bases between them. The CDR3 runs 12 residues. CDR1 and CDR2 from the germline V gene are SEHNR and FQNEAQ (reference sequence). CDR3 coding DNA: TGTGCCAGCAGCTTAGACACAGGTGAAGCTTTCTTT. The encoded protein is CASSLDTGEAFF. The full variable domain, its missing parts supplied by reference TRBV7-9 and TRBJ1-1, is DTGVSQNPRHKITKRGQNVTFRCDPISEHNRLYWYRQTLGQGPEFLTYFQNEAQLEKSRLLSDRFSAERPKGSFSTLEIQRTEQGDSAMYLCASSLDTGEAFFGQGTRLTVV.

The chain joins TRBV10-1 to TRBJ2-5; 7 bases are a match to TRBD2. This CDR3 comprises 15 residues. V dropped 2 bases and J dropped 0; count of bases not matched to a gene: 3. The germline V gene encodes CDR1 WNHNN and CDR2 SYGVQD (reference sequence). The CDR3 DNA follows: TGCGCCAGCAGTGAGGGTAGCGGGTACCAAGAGACCCAGTACTTC. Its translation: CASSEGSGYQETQYF.

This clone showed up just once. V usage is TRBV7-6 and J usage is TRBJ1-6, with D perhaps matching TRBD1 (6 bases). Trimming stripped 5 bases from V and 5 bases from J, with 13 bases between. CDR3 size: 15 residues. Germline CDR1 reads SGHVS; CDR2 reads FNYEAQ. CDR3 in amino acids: CASSPRTANNSPLHF. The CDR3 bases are TGTGCCAGCAGCCCTAGGACAGCCAATAATTCACCCCTCCACTTT.

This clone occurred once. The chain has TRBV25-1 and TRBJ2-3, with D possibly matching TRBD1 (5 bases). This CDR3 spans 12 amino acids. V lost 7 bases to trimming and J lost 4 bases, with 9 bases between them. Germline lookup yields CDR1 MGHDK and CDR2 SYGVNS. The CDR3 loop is CASTQGSDTQYF. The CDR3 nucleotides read TGTGCCAGCACCCAGGGATCAGATACGCAGTATTTT.

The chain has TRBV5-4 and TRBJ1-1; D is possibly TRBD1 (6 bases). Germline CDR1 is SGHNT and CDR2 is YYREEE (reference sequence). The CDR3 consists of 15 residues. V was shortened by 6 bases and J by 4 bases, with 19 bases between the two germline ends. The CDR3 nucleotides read TGTGCCAGCAAAGGAGGGGGAGGGAGGGCCACTGAAGCTTTCTTT. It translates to CASKGGGGRATEAFF.

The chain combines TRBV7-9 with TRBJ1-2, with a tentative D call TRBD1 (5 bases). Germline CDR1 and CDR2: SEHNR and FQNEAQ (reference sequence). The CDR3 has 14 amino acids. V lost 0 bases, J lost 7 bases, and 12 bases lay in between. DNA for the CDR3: TGTGCCAGCAGCTTAGCGGAAGGGGCTGGTGGCTACACCTTC. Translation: CASSLAEGAGGYTF.

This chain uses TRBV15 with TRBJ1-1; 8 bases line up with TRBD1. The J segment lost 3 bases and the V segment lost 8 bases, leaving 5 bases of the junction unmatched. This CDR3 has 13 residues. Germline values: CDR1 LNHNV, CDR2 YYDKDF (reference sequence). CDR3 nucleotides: TGTGCCACCCGACAGGGGAGTCACACTGAAGCTTTCTTT. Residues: CATRQGSHTEAFF.

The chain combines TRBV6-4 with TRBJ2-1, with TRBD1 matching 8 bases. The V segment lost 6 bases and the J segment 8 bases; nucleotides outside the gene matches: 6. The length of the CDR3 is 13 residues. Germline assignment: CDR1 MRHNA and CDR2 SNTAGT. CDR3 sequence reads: CASSTDRGDEQFF. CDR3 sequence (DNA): TGTGCCAGCAGCACCGACAGGGGCGATGAGCAGTTCTTC.

Here the CDR3 reads CASSRDWREYTDTQYF. In nucleotides, the CDR3 is TGTGCCAGCAGTCGCGACTGGCGGGAGTATACAGATACGCAGTATTTT. This sequence joins TRBV6-6 and TRBJ2-3, with 7 bases that match TRBD2. The CDR3 runs to 16 residues. Germline CDR1 and CDR2: MNHNY and SVGAGI (reference sequence). V trimming: 5 bases; J trimming: 3 bases; junction bases outside the gene matches: 11.

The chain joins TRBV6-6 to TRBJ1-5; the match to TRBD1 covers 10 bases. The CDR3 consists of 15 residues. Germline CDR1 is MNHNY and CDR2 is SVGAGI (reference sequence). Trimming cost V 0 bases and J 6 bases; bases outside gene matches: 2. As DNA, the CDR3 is TGTGCCAGCAGTTACTCGACAGGGGGCGGTCAGCCCCAGCATTTT. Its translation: CASSYSTGGGQPQHF.

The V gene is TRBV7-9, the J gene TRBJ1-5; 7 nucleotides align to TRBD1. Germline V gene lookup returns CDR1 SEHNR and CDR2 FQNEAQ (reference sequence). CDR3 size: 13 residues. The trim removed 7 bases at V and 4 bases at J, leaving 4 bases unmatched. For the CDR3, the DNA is TGTGCCAGCACCTCGACAGGGAATCAGCCCCAGCATTTT. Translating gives CASTSTGNQPQHF.

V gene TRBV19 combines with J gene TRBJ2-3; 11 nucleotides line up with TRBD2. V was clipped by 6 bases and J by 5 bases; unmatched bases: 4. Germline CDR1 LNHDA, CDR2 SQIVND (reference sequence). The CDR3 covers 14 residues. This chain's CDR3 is CASSLAGGRDTQYF. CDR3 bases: TGTGCCAGTAGCTTAGCGGGGGGGCGAGATACGCAGTATTTT.

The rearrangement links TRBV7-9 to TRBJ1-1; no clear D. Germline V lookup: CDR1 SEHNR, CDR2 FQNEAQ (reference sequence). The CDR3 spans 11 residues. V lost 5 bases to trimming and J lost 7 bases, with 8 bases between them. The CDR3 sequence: CASSPSGEAFF. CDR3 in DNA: TGTGCCAGCAGCCCGTCAGGTGAAGCTTTCTTT.

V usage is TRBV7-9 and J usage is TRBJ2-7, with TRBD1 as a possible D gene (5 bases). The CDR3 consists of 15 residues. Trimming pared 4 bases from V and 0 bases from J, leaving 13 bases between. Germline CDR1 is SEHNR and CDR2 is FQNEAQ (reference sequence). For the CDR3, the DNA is TGTGCCAGCAGCTCAATAGACAGTACCTCCTACGAGCAGTACTTC. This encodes CASSSIDSTSYEQYF.

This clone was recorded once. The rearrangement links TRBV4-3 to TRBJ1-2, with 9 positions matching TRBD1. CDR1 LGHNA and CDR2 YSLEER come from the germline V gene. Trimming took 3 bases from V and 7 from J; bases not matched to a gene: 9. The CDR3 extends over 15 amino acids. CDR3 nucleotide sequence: TGCGCCAGCAGCCACCAGGGACAGGGAATGGGTGGCTACACCTTC. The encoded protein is CASSHQGQGMGGYTF.

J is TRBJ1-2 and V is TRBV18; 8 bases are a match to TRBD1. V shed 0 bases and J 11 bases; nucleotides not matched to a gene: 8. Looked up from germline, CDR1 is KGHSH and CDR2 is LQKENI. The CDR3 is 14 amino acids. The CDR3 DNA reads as TGTGCCAGCTCACCACCGGAGGACAGGGCCGGGTACACCTTC. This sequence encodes CASSPPEDRAGYTF.

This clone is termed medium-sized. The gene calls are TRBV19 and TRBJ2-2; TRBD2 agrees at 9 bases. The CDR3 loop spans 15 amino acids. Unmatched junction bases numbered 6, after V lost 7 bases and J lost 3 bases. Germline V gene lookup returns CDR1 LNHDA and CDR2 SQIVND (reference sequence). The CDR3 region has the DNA TGTGCCAGTAAGGGATTAGCGGGAGACACCGGGGAGCTGTTTTTT. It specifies CASKGLAGDTGELFF.